One sample yielded the 25 T cell receptor beta chains listed below, sequenced in a study of T cells in Graves' hyperthyroidism and ophthalmopathy. Amplification of TCR beta CDR3 regions was performed using RNA transcripts as template. The TCR CDR3 was amplified in a first-round RT-PCR using the HTBI primer set. MiXCR, applied by TCRdb to the multiplex PCR reads, yields one record per CDR3 protein. The sample consists of 400,000 to 500,000 distinct CDR3 sequences, roughly 14% of them appearing once. Source material: blood. These receptor sequences come from a man aged 18 to 29 with Graves' ophthalmopathy.

The rearrangement links TRBV18 to TRBJ1-2, with unresolved D. Germline CDR1 is KGHSH and CDR2 is LQKENI. CDR3 length equals 14 residues. V was shortened by 0 bases and J by 2 bases, with 7 bases between the two germline ends. The CDR3 loop is CASSPPPTNYGYTF. For the CDR3, the DNA is TGTGCCAGCTCACCACCCCCCACAAACTATGGCTACACCTTC.

The CDR3 reads CASSRPGPYNEQFF. CDR3 nucleotides: TGTGCCAGCAGCCGGCCAGGGCCCTACAATGAGCAGTTCTTC. The chain has TRBV7-9 and TRBJ2-1, with D possibly being TRBD1 (5 bases). From germline, CDR1 is SEHNR and CDR2 FQNEAQ (reference sequence). Trimming stripped 5 bases from V and 2 bases from J, with 10 bases between. The CDR3 contains 14 residues.

This clonotype was found a few times. The V call is TRBV19, the J call TRBJ2-1; no definite D call. CDR3 length equals 14 residues. V shed 8 bases and J shed 0 bases, with 11 bases lying between them. In germline, CDR1 is LNHDA, CDR2 SQIVND (reference sequence). CDR3 nucleotides: TGTGCCAGTGGTGGGCTATCCTCCTACAATGAGCAGTTCTTC. This translates into CASGGLSSYNEQFF. The complete variable domain, with remaining parts taken from reference TRBV19 and TRBJ2-1, reads DGGITQSPKYLFRKEGQNVTLSCEQNLNHDAMYWYRQDPGQGLRLIYYSQIVNDFQKGDIAEGYSVSREKKESFPLTVTSAQKNPTAFYLCASGGLSSYNEQFFGPGTRLTVL.

This clonotype was seen at least ten times. The rearrangement links TRBV11-2 to TRBJ2-3; the match to TRBD2 covers 10 bases. This CDR3 contains 15 residues. The germline CDR1 and CDR2 sequences are SGHAT and FQNNGV. V lost 5 bases to trimming and J lost 4 bases; unmatched junction nucleotides: 6. The CDR3, as DNA: TGTGCCAGCAGCCTCGAGCGGGGGGGGGCAGATACGCAGTATTTT. This codes for CASSLERGGADTQYF.

This clonotype has a count of ten or more. The chain uses TRBV12-3 or TRBV12-4 and TRBJ2-7; D not certain. The V end lost 2 bases, the J end lost 5 bases, and 10 bases lay between the germline ends. CDR3 length: 13 amino acids. The chain's CDR3 is CASSLRAGNEQYF. DNA for the CDR3: TGTGCCAGCAGTTTACGGGCCGGCAACGAGCAGTACTTC.

This clonotype was picked up many times. This rearrangement joins TRBV11-2 to TRBJ1-6; D ambiguous. The CDR3 has 16 amino acids. CDR1 and CDR2 from the germline V gene are SGHAT and FQNNGV. V was clipped by 6 bases and J by 10 bases, with 22 bases between them. The CDR3 bases are TGTGCCAGCAGATTGACGTTCGTACAGACGAGCTCACCCCTCCACTTT. It encodes CASRLTFVQTSSPLHF.

The chain combines TRBV19 with TRBJ2-7; 7 bases are shared with TRBD2. The CDR3 runs 13 residues. The V segment lost 10 bases and the J segment 2 bases; nucleotides outside the gene matches: 8. The germline V gene encodes CDR1 LNHDA and CDR2 SQIVND (reference sequence). In nucleotides, the CDR3 is TGTGCCACCCACCCGGGGGGAACCTACGAGCAGTACTTC. Protein sequence: CATHPGGTYEQYF.

This chain joins TRBV27 and TRBJ2-7; no firm D call. The ends were cut back, 5 bases at V and 12 bases at J, with 26 bases in the middle. The CDR3 has 15 amino acids. Per the germline V gene, CDR1 is MNHEY and CDR2 is SMNVEV (reference sequence). This chain's CDR3 is CASSAGPSNVYQRYF. CDR3 DNA: TGTGCCAGCAGTGCCGGGCCGAGCAATGTCTACCAGCGGTACTTC.

J is TRBJ2-3 and V is TRBV4-1; TRBD2 agrees at 8 bases. The CDR3 extends over 17 amino acids. The V and J ends lost 4 bases and 3 bases, in that order; junction bases with no gene match: 12. CDR1 MGHRA and CDR2 YSYEKL come from the germline V gene. CDR3 in amino acids: CASSPRGGPAETDTQYF. CDR3 bases: TGCGCCAGCAGCCCCCGGGGGGGCCCGGCTGAAACAGATACGCAGTATTTT.

The gene calls are TRBV7-2 and TRBJ2-7; 9 positions agree with TRBD1. This CDR3 region has 16 residues. Germline-derived CDR1 and CDR2 are SGHTA and FQGNSA. V trimming: 1 base; J trimming: 2 bases; junction bases outside the gene matches: 6. DNA for the CDR3: TGTGCCAGCAGCTTAGTTGGGACAGGGATAACCTACGAGCAGTACTTC. Translated: CASSLVGTGITYEQYF.

Worth noting for this clonotype: The germline gene is not matched at one end of the junction; a read error may be the cause. This chain connects TRBV18 to TRBJ2-7, with TRBD1 matching 8 bases. Per germline, CDR1 KGHSH and CDR2 LQKENI. This CDR3 comprises 16 residues. DNA of the CDR3: TGTGCCAGCTCACCGCGAGGACAGGGTGAAGGGTACGGGCAGTACTTC. Its protein product is CASSPRGQGEGYGQYF. Drawing the rest from reference TRBV18 and TRBJ2-7, the complete variable domain is NAGVMQNPRHLVRRRGQEARLRCSPMKGHSHVYWYRQLPEEGLKFMVYLQKENIIDESGMPKERFSAEFPKEGPSILRIQQVVRGDSAAYFCASSPRGQGEGYGQYFGPGTRLTVT.

As regards this clonotype: A much larger clone lies a single base off, so this may be a read error. The rearrangement links TRBV11-2 to TRBJ1-6; no clear D. The V gene's germline CDR1 is SGHAT and CDR2 FQNNGV. This CDR3 region has 13 residues. With 5 bases removed from V and 0 bases from J, the gap between germline ends came to 2 bases. CDR3 sequence reads: CASSPSYNSPLHF. The CDR3 DNA reads as TGTGCCAGCAGCCCCTCCTATAATTCACCCCTCCACTTT.

On this clonotype itself: A read error may explain this, as a much larger clone is one base away. The chain couples TRBV12-3 or TRBV12-4 to TRBJ1-2, with 8 bases matching TRBD1. The CDR3 length is 13 residues. Trimming at V came to 6 bases and at J to 5 bases, leaving 5 bases not matched to a gene. The CDR3 sequence is CASRYRGGYGYTF. In nucleotides, the CDR3 is TGTGCCAGCAGGTACAGGGGGGGATATGGCTACACCTTC.

Worth noting for this clonotype: Compared with germline, one end of the junction differs, possibly owing to a read error. The chain uses TRBV6-1 and TRBJ2-1, with D perhaps matching TRBD2 (6 bases). There are 12 residues in the CDR3. Germline V lookup: CDR1 MNHNS, CDR2 SASEGT. The CDR3 region has the DNA TGTGTCAGCCAGAGTTCGGGGGATGAGCAGTTCTTC. Translation gives CVSQSSGDEQFF.

This clonotype appeared many times. V usage is TRBV18 and J usage is TRBJ2-3, with D possibly being TRBD2 (5 bases). Trimming removed 6 bases from V and 2 bases from J, with 18 bases in between. There are 16 residues in the CDR3. CDR1 and CDR2 from the germline V gene are KGHSH and LQKENI. The CDR3 region has the DNA TGTGCCAGCTCTCCGGACTTATCCTCCTTCACAGATACGCAGTATTTT. Protein: CASSPDLSSFTDTQYF.

The gene calls are TRBV12-3 or TRBV12-4 and TRBJ1-1; TRBD1 matches at 7 bases. The ends lost 6 bases at V and 6 bases at J; junction bases unmatched: 7. The CDR3 spans 13 residues. The CDR3 region has the DNA TGTGCCAGCAGCCCTGATCAGGGGGCTGAAGCTTTCTTT. It is translated as CASSPDQGAEAFF.

This clonotype was counted at least ten times. The V and J genes are TRBV6-1 and TRBJ2-3; 8 bases line up with TRBD2. CDR1 and CDR2 from the germline V gene are MNHNS and SASEGT. V lost 6 bases to trimming and J lost 2 bases; unmatched junction nucleotides: 7. This CDR3 comprises 15 residues. The CDR3 here is CASSVRTSLTDTQYF. CDR3 nucleotides: TGTGCCAGCAGCGTTAGGACTAGCCTCACAGATACGCAGTATTTT.

This clonotype has a count of ten or more. The chain carries TRBV13 and TRBJ2-7; D ambiguous. CDR1 and CDR2 (germline): PRHDT, FYEKMQ (reference sequence). With 4 bases removed from V and 0 bases from J, the gap between germline ends came to 13 bases. CDR3 size: 15 residues. The CDR3 region has the DNA TGTGCCAGCAGCTCCGACCACAGAGACTCCTACGAGCAGTACTTC. This gives the protein CASSSDHRDSYEQYF.

This clonotype has more than one count but fewer than ten. This chain links TRBV11-2 with TRBJ1-6; tentative D call: TRBD1 (6 bases). This CDR3 contains 18 residues. Trimming took 2 bases from V and 8 from J, leaving 22 bases between them. Germline assignment: CDR1 SGHAT and CDR2 FQNNGV. CDR3 sequence (DNA): TGTGCCAGCAGCTTACTTAATCTCTGGACAGTGGGGGATTCACCCCTCCACTTT. Translated: CASSLLNLWTVGDSPLHF. The whole variable domain, remainder taken from reference TRBV11-2 and TRBJ1-6, is EAGVAQSPRYKIIEKRQSVAFWCNPISGHATLYWYQQILGQGPKLLIQFQNNGVVDDSQLPKDRFSAERLKGVDSTLKIQPAKLEDSAVYLCASSLLNLWTVGDSPLHFGNGTRLTVT.

At least ten counts were recorded for this clonotype. The gene calls are TRBV27 and TRBJ2-5; D is unresolved. Trimming removed 3 bases from V and 7 bases from J, with 9 bases in between. Germline V gene data show CDR1 as MNHEY and CDR2 as SMNVEV (reference sequence). CDR3 length equals 12 residues. CDR3 protein: CASSFGVGTQYF. CDR3 in DNA: TGTGCCAGCAGTTTTGGGGTTGGGACCCAGTACTTC.

This clonotype showed up many times. This chain links TRBV7-2 with TRBJ2-7; 9 bases line up with TRBD2. CDR1 is SGHTA, CDR2 FQGNSA, per germline. The CDR3 totals 16 residues. The ends lost 4 bases at V and 4 bases at J; junction bases unmatched: 11. The CDR3 loop reads CASSYETRGGFYEQYF. The CDR3 region has the DNA TGTGCCAGCAGCTACGAAACGCGGGGGGGCTTTTACGAGCAGTACTTC.

There are many counts of this clonotype. The V call is TRBV7-2, the J call TRBJ1-1; TRBD1 aligns across 9 bases. CDR1 is SGHTA and CDR2 is FQGNSA in the germline V gene. The length of the CDR3 is 14 residues. Trimming at V came to 3 bases and at J to 5 bases, leaving 4 bases not matched to a gene. The CDR3 coding sequence is TGTGCCAGCAGCTTCACAGGGGGCTGGACTGAAGCTTTCTTT. It is translated as CASSFTGGWTEAFF.

The gene calls are TRBV19 and TRBJ2-7; tentative D call: TRBD1 (6 bases). Germline V gene data show CDR1 as LNHDA and CDR2 as SQIVND (reference sequence). V shed 5 bases and J shed 2 bases, with 19 bases lying between them. The CDR3 covers 16 residues. CDR3 in amino acids: CASSGYGQPDAYEQYF. CDR3 nucleotides: TGTGCCAGTAGTGGATACGGACAGCCGGATGCCTACGAGCAGTACTTC.

This clonotype was observed many times. The chain couples TRBV20-1 to TRBJ2-5, with D uncertain. The CDR3 is made up of 13 amino acids. V lost 2 bases and J lost 3, with 10 bases in between. Germline V gene sequence: CDR1 DFQATT, CDR2 SNEGSKA (reference sequence). The CDR3, as DNA: TGCAGTGCTAGACCCAGTGGGGAAGAGACCCAGTACTTC. Protein sequence: CSARPSGEETQYF.

This clonotype was seen at least ten times. The rearrangement uses TRBV2 and TRBJ2-7; 7 nucleotides agree with TRBD1. V lost 8 bases to trimming and J lost 2 bases; unmatched junction nucleotides: 6. From germline, CDR1 is SNHLY and CDR2 FYNNEI. The CDR3 contains 13 residues. The CDR3 DNA reads TGTGCCAGCCACAGGGACAGTACCTACGAGCAGTACTTC. Amino acids: CASHRDSTYEQYF.